This T cell receptor beta chain was observed in a study of T cell clonality in common variable immunodeficiency. Notes on the study in general: Links between repertoire features and CVID complications were heterogeneity-limited. CVID subjects shared fewer TCRbeta clones than healthy controls did. In common variable immunodeficiency, TCR beta chains reportedly carried fewer deletions and N-nucleotide insertions.

The germline CDR1 and CDR2 sequences are SNHLY and FYNNEI. The CDR3 consists of 15 residues. Sequencing input was equivalent genomic DNA from CVID and controls. TCRdb's table, derived via immunoSEQ multiplex PCR, lists solely in-frame clones and lacks some. The record shows 25,000 to 35,000 clones for this sample, with no singletons present. Details on this clone: Its antigen is unidentified. One end of the junction is discordant with germline, which a read error may explain. Sequencing ends 3 residues short of the CDR3 end; the germline J gene provides the rest. Other DNA sequences in the same sample also yield this CDR3.

The receptor comes from a person aged 18-70 years in good health. The V and J genes are TRBV2 and TRBJ2-7; 12 positions match TRBD2. The sequenced material came from peripheral blood mononuclear cells. The sequenced CDR3 bases are TGCGCCAGCAGTGAGTGGACTAGCGGGGCGTACGAG. Protein product: CASSEWTSGAYE. The whole CDR3 is CASSEWTSGAYEQYF.